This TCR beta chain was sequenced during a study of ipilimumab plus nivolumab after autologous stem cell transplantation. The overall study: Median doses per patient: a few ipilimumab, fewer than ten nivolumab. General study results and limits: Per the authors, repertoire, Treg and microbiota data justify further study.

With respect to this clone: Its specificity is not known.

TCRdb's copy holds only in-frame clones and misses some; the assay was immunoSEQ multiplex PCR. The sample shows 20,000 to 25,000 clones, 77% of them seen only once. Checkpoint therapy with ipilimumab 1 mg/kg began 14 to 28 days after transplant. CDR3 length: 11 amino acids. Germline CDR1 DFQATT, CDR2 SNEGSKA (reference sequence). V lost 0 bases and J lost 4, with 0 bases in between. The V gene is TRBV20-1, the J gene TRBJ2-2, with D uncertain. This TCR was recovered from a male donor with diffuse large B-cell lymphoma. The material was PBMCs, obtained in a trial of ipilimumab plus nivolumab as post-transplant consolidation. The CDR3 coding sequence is TGCAGTGCTAGAGACACCGGGGAGCTGTTTTTT. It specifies CSARDTGELFF.